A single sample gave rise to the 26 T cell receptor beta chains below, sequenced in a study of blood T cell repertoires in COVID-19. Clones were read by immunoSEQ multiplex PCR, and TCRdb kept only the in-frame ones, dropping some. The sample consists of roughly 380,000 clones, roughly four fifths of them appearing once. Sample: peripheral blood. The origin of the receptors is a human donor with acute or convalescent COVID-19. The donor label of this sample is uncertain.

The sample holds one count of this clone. CDR3 sequence (DNA): TGTGCCAGCGACAGGGGCGCAGATACGCAGTATTTT. This encodes CASDRGADTQYF. The chain joins TRBV28 to TRBJ2-3; 8 positions match TRBD1. This CDR3 contains 12 residues. The ends lost 8 bases at V and 4 bases at J; junction bases unmatched: 2. The germline V gene encodes CDR1 MDHEN and CDR2 SYDVKM. The complete variable domain, with remaining parts taken from reference TRBV28 and TRBJ2-3, reads DVKVTQSSRYLVKRTGEKVFLECVQDMDHENMFWYRQDPGLGLRLIYFSYDVKMKEKGDIPEGYSVSREKKERFSLILESASTNQTSMYLCASDRGADTQYFGPGTRLTVL.

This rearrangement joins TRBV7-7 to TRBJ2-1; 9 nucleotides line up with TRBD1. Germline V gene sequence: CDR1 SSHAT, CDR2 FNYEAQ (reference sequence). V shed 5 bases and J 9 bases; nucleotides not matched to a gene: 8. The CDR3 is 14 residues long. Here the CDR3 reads CASSPRDRASEQFF. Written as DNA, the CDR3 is TGTGCCAGCAGCCCCCGGGACAGGGCAAGTGAGCAGTTCTTC.

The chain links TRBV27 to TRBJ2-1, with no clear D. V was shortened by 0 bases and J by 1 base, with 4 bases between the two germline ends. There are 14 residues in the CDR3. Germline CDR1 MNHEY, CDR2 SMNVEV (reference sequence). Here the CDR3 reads CASSLSNSYNEQFF. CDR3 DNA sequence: TGTGCCAGCAGTTTATCTAATTCCTACAATGAGCAGTTCTTC.

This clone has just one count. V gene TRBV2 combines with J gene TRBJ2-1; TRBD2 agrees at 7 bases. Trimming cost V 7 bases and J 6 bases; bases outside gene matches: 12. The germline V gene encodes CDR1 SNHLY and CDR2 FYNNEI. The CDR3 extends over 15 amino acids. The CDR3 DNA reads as TGTGCCAGCAAGTGGAGGCTAGCGGTCCCCAATGAGCAGTTCTTC. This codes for CASKWRLAVPNEQFF.

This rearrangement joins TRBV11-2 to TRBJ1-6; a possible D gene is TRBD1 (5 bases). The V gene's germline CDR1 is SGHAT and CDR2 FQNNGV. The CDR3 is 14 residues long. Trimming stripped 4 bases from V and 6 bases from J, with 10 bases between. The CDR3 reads CASSSETANSPLHF. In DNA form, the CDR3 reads TGTGCCAGCAGCTCGGAGACAGCTAATTCACCCCTCCACTTT.

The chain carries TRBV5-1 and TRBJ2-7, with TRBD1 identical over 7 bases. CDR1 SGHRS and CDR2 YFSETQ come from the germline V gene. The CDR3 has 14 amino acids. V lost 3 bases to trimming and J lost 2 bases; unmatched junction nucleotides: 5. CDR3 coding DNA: TGCGCCAGCAGCTCCCGGGACAGCGCCTACGAGCAGTACTTC. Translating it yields CASSSRDSAYEQYF.

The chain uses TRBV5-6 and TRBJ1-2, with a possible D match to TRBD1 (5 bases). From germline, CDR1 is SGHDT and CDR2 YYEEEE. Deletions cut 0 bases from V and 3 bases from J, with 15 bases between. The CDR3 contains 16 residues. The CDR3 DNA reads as TGTGCCAGCAGCTTGGCCTTATCCGGGACTGACTATGGCTACACCTTC. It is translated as CASSLALSGTDYGYTF. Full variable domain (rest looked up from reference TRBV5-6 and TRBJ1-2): DAGVTQSPTHLIKTRGQQVTLRCSPKSGHDTVSWYQQALGQGPQFIFQYYEEEERQRGNFPDRFSGHQFPNYSSELNVNALLLGDSALYLCASSLALSGTDYGYTFGSGTRLTVV.

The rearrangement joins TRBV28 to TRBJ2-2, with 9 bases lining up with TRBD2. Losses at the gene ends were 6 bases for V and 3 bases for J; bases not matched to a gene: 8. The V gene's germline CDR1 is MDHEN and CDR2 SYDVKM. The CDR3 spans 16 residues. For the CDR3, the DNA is TGTGCCAGCAGCTCCCGTGCGGGGGGGCACACCGGGGAGCTGTTTTTT. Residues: CASSSRAGGHTGELFF.

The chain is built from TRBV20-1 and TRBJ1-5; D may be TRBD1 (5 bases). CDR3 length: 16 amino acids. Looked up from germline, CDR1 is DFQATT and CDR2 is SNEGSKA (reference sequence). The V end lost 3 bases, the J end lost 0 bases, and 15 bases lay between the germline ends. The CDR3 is CSASLRGGHSNQPQHF. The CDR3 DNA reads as TGCAGTGCTAGTCTGAGGGGAGGACATAGCAATCAGCCCCAGCATTTT.

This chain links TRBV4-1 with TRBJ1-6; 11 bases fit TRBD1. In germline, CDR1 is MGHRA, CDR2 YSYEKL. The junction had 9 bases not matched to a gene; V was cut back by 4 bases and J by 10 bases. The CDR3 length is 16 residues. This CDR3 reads CASSLRDRGTGSPLHF. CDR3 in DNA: TGCGCCAGCAGCCTCCGGGACAGGGGGACAGGGTCACCCCTCCACTTT.

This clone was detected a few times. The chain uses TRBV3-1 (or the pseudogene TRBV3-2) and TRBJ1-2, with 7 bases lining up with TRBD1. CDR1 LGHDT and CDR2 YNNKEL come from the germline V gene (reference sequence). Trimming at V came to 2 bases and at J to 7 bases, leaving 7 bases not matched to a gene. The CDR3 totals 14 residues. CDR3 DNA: TGTGCCAGCAGCCAAAAAGGGGGCCCCTCTGGCTACACCTTC. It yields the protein CASSQKGGPSGYTF.

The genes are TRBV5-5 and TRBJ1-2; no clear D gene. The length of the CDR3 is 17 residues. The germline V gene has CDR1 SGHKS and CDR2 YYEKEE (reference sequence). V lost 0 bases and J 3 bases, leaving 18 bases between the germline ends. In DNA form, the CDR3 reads TGTGCCAGCAGCTTGGAAGCGGCCCCAGACCTCTACTATGGCTACACCTTC. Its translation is CASSLEAAPDLYYGYTF.

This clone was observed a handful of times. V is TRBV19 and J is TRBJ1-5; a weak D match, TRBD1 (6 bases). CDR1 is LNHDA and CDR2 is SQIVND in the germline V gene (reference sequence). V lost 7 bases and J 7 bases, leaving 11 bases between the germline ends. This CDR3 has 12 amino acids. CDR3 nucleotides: TGTGCCAGTATGGACAGAACACAGCCCCAGCATTTT. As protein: CASMDRTQPQHF. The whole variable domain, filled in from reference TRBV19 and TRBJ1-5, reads DGGITQSPKYLFRKEGQNVTLSCEQNLNHDAMYWYRQDPGQGLRLIYYSQIVNDFQKGDIAEGYSVSREKKESFPLTVTSAQKNPTAFYLCASMDRTQPQHFGDGTRLSIL.

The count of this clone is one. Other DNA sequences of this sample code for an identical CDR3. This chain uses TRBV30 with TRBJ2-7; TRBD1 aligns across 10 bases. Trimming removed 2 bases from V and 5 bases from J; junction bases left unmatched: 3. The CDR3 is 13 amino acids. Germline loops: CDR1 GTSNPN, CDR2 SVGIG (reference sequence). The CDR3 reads CAWSRDRGHEQYF. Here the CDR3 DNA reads TGTGCCTGGAGTCGGGACAGGGGACACGAGCAGTACTTC.

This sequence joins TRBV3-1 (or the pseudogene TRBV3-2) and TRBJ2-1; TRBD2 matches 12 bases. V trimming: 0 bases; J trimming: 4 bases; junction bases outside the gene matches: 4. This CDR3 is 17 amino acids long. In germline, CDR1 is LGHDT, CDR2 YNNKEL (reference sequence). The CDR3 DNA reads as TGTGCCAGCAGCCAAGATCCGGGGACTAGCGGGTACAATGAGCAGTTCTTC. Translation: CASSQDPGTSGYNEQFF.

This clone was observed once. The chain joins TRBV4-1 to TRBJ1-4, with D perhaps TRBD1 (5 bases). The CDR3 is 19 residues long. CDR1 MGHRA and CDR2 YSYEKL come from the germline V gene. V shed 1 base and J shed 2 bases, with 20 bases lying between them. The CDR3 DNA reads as TGCGCCAGCAGCCAAGCCCCCCACCGACGGGGGTTTACTAATGAAAAACTGTTTTTT. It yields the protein CASSQAPHRRGFTNEKLFF.

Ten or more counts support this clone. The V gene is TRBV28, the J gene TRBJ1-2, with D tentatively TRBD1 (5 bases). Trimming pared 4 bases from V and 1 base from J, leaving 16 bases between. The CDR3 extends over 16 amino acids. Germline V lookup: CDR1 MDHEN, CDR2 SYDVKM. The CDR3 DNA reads TGTGCCAGCAGTTCTTACATGACAGACTTTAACTATGGCTACACCTTC. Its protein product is CASSSYMTDFNYGYTF.

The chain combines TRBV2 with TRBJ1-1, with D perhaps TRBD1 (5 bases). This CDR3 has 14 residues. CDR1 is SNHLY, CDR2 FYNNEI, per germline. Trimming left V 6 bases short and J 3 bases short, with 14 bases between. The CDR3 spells CASSAGQGYTEAFF. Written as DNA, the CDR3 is TGTGCCAGCAGCGCGGGGCAGGGTTACACTGAAGCTTTCTTT. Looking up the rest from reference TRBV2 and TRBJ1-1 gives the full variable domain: EPEVTQTPSHQVTQMGQEVILRCVPISNHLYFYWYRQILGQKVEFLVSFYNNEISEKSEIFDDQFSVERPDGSNFTLKIRSTKLEDSAMYFCASSAGQGYTEAFFGQGTRLTVV.

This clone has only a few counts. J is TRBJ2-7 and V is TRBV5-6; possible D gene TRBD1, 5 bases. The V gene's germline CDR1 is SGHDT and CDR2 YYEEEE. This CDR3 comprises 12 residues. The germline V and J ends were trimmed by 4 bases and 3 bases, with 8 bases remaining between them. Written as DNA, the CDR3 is TGTGCCAGCAGCAGGGGCATCTACGAGCAGTACTTC. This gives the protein CASSRGIYEQYF.

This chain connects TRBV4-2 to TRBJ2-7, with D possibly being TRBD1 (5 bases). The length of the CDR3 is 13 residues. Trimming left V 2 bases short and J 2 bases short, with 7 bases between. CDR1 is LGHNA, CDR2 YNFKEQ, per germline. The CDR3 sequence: CASSQSRAYEQYF. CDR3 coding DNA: TGTGCCAGCAGCCAATCCAGGGCCTACGAGCAGTACTTC.

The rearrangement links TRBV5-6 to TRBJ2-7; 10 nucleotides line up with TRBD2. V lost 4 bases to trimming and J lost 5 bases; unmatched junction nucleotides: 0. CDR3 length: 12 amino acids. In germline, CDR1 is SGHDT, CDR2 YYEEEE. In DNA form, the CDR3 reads TGTGCCAGCAGCGGACTAGCGGACGAGCAGTACTTC. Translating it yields CASSGLADEQYF.

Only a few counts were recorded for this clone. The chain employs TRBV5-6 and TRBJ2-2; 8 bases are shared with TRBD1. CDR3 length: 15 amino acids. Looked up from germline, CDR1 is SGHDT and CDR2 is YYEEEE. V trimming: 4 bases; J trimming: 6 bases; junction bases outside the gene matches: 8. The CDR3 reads CASSLTGVFAGELFF. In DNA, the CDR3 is TGTGCCAGCAGCCTGACAGGGGTCTTCGCCGGGGAGCTGTTTTTT.

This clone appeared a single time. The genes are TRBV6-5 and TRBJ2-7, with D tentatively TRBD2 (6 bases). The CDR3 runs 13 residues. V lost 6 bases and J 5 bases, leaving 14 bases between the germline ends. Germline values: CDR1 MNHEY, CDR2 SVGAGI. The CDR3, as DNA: TGTGCCAGCAGCAACGGGGGTTTTGACGAGCAGTACTTC. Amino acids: CASSNGGFDEQYF.

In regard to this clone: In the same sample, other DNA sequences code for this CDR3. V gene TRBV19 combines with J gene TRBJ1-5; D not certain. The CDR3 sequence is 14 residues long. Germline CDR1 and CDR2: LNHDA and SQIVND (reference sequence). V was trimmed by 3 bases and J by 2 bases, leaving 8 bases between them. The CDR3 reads CASSISGGNQPQHF. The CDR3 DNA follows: TGTGCCAGTAGTATTTCCGGGGGCAATCAGCCCCAGCATTTT.

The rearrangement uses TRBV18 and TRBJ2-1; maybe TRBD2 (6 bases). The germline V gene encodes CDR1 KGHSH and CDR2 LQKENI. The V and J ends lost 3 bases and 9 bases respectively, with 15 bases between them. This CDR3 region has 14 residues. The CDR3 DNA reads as TGTGCCAGCTCACCGACGCGGGACGCCACTGAGCAGTTCTTC. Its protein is CASSPTRDATEQFF.

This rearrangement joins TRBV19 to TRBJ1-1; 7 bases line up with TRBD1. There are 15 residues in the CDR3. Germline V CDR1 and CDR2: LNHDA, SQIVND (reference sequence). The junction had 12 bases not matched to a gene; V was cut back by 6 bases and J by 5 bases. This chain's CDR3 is CASSTIRGYGTEAFF. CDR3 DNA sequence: TGTGCCAGTAGCACGATCAGGGGGTACGGGACTGAAGCTTTCTTT.